Below are 18 T cell receptor beta chains sequenced from a single sample in a study of technical replicates of blood from several donors. Measured with immunoSEQ multiplex PCR; TCRdb has only the in-frame clones, and not every one. The table records approximately 44,000 clones, over 95% of them present only once. Sample: T cells isolated from PBMCs. All receptors come from a human donor in good health.

The J gene is TRBJ1-5, the V gene TRBV10-3, with a tentative D call TRBD1 (5 bases). This CDR3 is 12 amino acids long. Germline loops: CDR1 ENHRY, CDR2 SYGVKD. Trimming shortened V by 6 bases and J by 3 bases, and 6 bases separated the two germline ends. The CDR3 loop is CAIRQDNQPQHF. CDR3 DNA: TGTGCCATCAGACAGGACAATCAGCCCCAGCATTTT.

Details on this clone: Germline and junction disagree at one end, which may indicate a read error. The rearrangement joins TRBV6-5 to TRBJ2-2; 9 bases agree with TRBD1. The germline V gene has CDR1 MNHEY and CDR2 SVGAGI. This CDR3 spans 15 amino acids. The CDR3 sequence: CASRLTGGNAGELFF. The CDR3 DNA reads as TGTGCCAGCAGACTGACAGGGGGGAACGCCGGGGAGCTGTTTTTT.

This clone occurred once. V gene TRBV28 combines with J gene TRBJ1-2; 8 positions agree with TRBD1. CDR1 is MDHEN, CDR2 SYDVKM, per germline. This CDR3 is 13 amino acids long. The trim removed 6 bases at V and 4 bases at J, leaving 4 bases unmatched. The CDR3 DNA sequence: TGTGCCAGCAGGCAGGGGGCGTTCTATGGCTACACCTTC. Translating gives CASRQGAFYGYTF.

The rearrangement links TRBV30 to TRBJ2-5, with 14 bases that match TRBD2. Germline CDR1 is GTSNPN and CDR2 is SVGIG (reference sequence). There are 15 residues in the CDR3. Trimming at V came to 8 bases and at J to 4 bases, leaving 9 bases not matched to a gene. The CDR3 DNA sequence: TGTGCCGTGACTAGCGGGAGGGCCGAGGGAGAGACCCAGTACTTC. Its protein product is CAVTSGRAEGETQYF.

This clone has only one observation. V and J are TRBV18 and TRBJ1-1; TRBD1 matches 10 bases. The length of the CDR3 is 15 residues. Trimming at V came to 6 bases and at J to 4 bases, leaving 8 bases not matched to a gene. Germline assignment: CDR1 KGHSH and CDR2 LQKENI. CDR3 protein: CASSPPGQGSTEAFF. CDR3 nucleotide sequence: TGTGCCAGCTCTCCTCCGGGACAGGGGAGCACTGAAGCTTTCTTT.

This clone was seen a single time. The V and J genes are TRBV28 and TRBJ2-5; D perhaps matches TRBD1 (7 bases). CDR3 length equals 16 residues. V lost 2 bases, J lost 3 bases, and 16 bases lay in between. Germline assignment: CDR1 MDHEN and CDR2 SYDVKM. In DNA form, the CDR3 reads TGTGCCAGCAGTTTAAGGAGGGGGCGCGGGGAAGAGACCCAGTACTTC. Translation gives CASSLRRGRGEETQYF.

The V gene is TRBV5-1, the J gene TRBJ2-2, with D possibly TRBD2 on 6 matching bases. The germline CDR1 and CDR2 sequences are SGHRS and YFSETQ. The CDR3 has 17 residues. The V end lost 4 bases, the J end lost 0 bases, and 16 bases lay between the germline ends. The CDR3 here is CASSLFERVSNTGELFF. CDR3 bases: TGCGCCAGCAGCCTCTTTGAGCGGGTATCGAACACCGGGGAGCTGTTTTTT.

The chain recombines TRBV11-1 with TRBJ2-7; the match to TRBD1 covers 7 bases. V lost 0 bases to trimming and J lost 1 base; unmatched junction nucleotides: 3. CDR1 and CDR2 (germline): SGHAT, FQDESV (reference sequence). The CDR3 runs 15 residues. The CDR3 is CASSLASGGSYEQYF. The CDR3 DNA sequence: TGTGCCAGCAGCTTAGCCTCAGGGGGTTCCTACGAGCAGTACTTC.

The rearrangement uses TRBV4-3 and TRBJ2-1; 8 nucleotides line up with TRBD2. Germline CDR1 is LGHNA and CDR2 is YSLEER. The CDR3 loop spans 16 amino acids. The ends lost 1 base at V and 9 bases at J; junction bases unmatched: 11. The CDR3 is CASSQALPQRELEQFF. CDR3 bases: TGCGCCAGCAGCCAAGCCCTGCCACAGCGGGAGCTTGAGCAGTTCTTC.

This clone was counted a few times. The chain recombines TRBV19 with TRBJ1-5, with TRBD1 identical over 10 bases. This CDR3 region has 13 residues. Germline V CDR1 and CDR2: LNHDA, SQIVND (reference sequence). The ends lost 7 bases at V and 6 bases at J; junction bases unmatched: 3. The chain's CDR3 is CASTTGGGQPQHF. The CDR3 DNA reads TGTGCCAGTACGACAGGGGGCGGTCAGCCCCAGCATTTT.

The V and J genes are TRBV7-2 and TRBJ2-1; TRBD2 aligns across 8 bases. This CDR3 spans 16 amino acids. V was pared by 3 bases and J by 6 bases, with 10 bases of the junction left unmatched. The germline V gene has CDR1 SGHTA and CDR2 FQGNSA. CDR3 sequence reads: CASSFPFAGGSNEQFF. The DNA of the CDR3 is TGTGCCAGCAGCTTCCCCTTTGCGGGAGGATCCAATGAGCAGTTCTTC.

A remark on this clone: The germline gene is not matched at one end of the junction; a read error may be the cause. J is TRBJ2-7 and V is TRBV6-5; D unclear. The V gene's germline CDR1 is MNHEY and CDR2 SVGAGI. This CDR3 region has 13 residues. The CDR3 coding sequence is TGTGCCAGCAGTTACCCAGACTCCGACGAGCAGTACTTC. Its translation: CASSYPDSDEQYF.

V gene TRBV4-1 combines with J gene TRBJ2-7, with 7 bases aligning to TRBD1. This CDR3 region has 13 residues. In germline, CDR1 is MGHRA, CDR2 YSYEKL. The junction had 1 base not matched to a gene; V was cut back by 3 bases and J by 2 bases. CDR3 in DNA: TGCGCCAGCAGCCATGGGACAGCCTACGAGCAGTACTTC. Translation: CASSHGTAYEQYF.

The rearrangement joins TRBV2 to TRBJ2-2; a weak D match, TRBD2 (6 bases). Germline CDR1 and CDR2: SNHLY and FYNNEI. With 5 bases removed from V and 2 bases from J, the gap between germline ends came to 9 bases. This CDR3 region has 14 residues. The CDR3 loop is CASSMGTNTGELFF. The CDR3 coding sequence is TGTGCCAGCAGTATGGGGACTAACACCGGGGAGCTGTTTTTT.

DNA for the CDR3: TGTGCCAGTAGTATGTATAGGACAGTCACCGTCTACGAGCAGTACTTC. Protein sequence: CASSMYRTVTVYEQYF. This rearrangement joins TRBV19 to TRBJ2-7; possible D gene TRBD1, 6 bases. The ends were cut back, 3 bases at V and 3 bases at J, with 18 bases in the middle. The CDR3 contains 16 residues. Germline CDR1 reads LNHDA; CDR2 reads SQIVND (reference sequence).

V gene TRBV10-3 combines with J gene TRBJ2-7; maybe TRBD1 (6 bases). The CDR3 consists of 14 residues. Trimming cost V 10 bases and J 0 bases, with 16 bases left between them. Germline CDR1 reads ENHRY; CDR2 reads SYGVKD. The CDR3 protein is CATGSGGSSYEQYF. DNA of the CDR3: TGTGCCACCGGGTCTGGGGGCAGCTCCTACGAGCAGTACTTC.

The chain carries TRBV18 and TRBJ1-5; D may be TRBD1 (6 bases). V gave up 0 bases and J gave up 3 bases, with 12 bases separating them. The CDR3 runs to 16 residues. Germline V gene sequence: CDR1 KGHSH, CDR2 LQKENI. CDR3 DNA sequence: TGTGCCAGCTCACCACCCTCGACAGGTTACAATCAGCCCCAGCATTTT. Encoded protein: CASSPPSTGYNQPQHF. The variable domain in full, with the rest retrieved from reference TRBV18 and TRBJ1-5, is NAGVMQNPRHLVRRRGQEARLRCSPMKGHSHVYWYRQLPEEGLKFMVYLQKENIIDESGMPKERFSAEFPKEGPSILRIQQVVRGDSAAYFCASSPPSTGYNQPQHFGDGTRLSIL.

The rearrangement uses TRBV7-9 and TRBJ1-1; tentatively, D is TRBD1 (5 bases). In germline, CDR1 is SEHNR, CDR2 FQNEAQ (reference sequence). This CDR3 has 14 residues. Trimming pared 6 bases from V and 1 base from J, leaving 12 bases between. The chain's CDR3 is CASRVGQPNTEAFF. The CDR3 DNA follows: TGTGCCAGCAGAGTAGGACAACCGAACACTGAAGCTTTCTTT.